This T cell receptor beta chain is from a study of T cells in Graves' hyperthyroidism and ophthalmopathy. Amplified regions were TCR beta CDR3 sequences from RNA transcripts. HTBI primers were employed in a first-round RT-PCR of the TCR CDR3. TCRdb re-derived calls from the multiplex PCR reads in MiXCR, one entry per CDR3 protein. The sample has 350,000 to 450,000 distinct CDR3 sequences; about 18% are singletons. This clonotype has more than one count but fewer than ten. First hyperthyroidism diagnosis is when the blood sample was obtained, before any ophthalmopathy symptoms. The sequencing input was blood. The sequence derives from a woman aged 30 to 39 with Graves' hyperthyroidism that later progressed to Graves' ophthalmopathy.

CDR3 bases: TGTGCCAGCAGCCAAACTAGCGGGAGTTCAAATACGCAGTATTTT. Translating it yields CASSQTSGSSNTQYF. The chain joins TRBV9 to TRBJ2-3, with TRBD2 matching 11 bases. V lost 4 bases to trimming and J lost 7 bases; unmatched junction nucleotides: 8. Germline CDR1 SGDLS, CDR2 YYNGEE. The CDR3 is 15 residues long.